This TCR beta chain was sequenced for a study of sequential checkpoint blockade in melanoma. The overall study: Patients were randomized 1:1 to nivolumab-then-ipilimumab or ipilimumab-then-nivolumab first-line. Maintenance nivolumab came after either treatment sequence.

Some clones are missing from TCRdb's copy, which holds only in-frame ones; the method was immunoSEQ multiplex PCR. Among about 18,000 clones listed, approximately 70% were seen once. The treatment here: randomized to nivolumab then ipilimumab (arm A) or the reverse (arm B). DNA-damaging chemotherapy had not been given to any patient beforehand. PBMC sorting kept live CD3+CD8+ cells without CD19 or CD56. The germline CDR1 and CDR2 sequences are MNHEY and SMNVEV (reference sequence). The CDR3 loop spans 13 amino acids. Trimming removed 2 bases at V and 3 bases at J, with 8 bases between. The starting material was CD8+ T cells sorted from blood (inferred from file names), obtained from a patient given nivolumab and ipilimumab in sequence. The TCR originated in a human donor with melanoma. This chain joins TRBV27 and TRBJ2-7; no clear D. DNA of the CDR3: TGTGCCAGCAGTTTAGGGCACGGCTACGAGCAGTACTTC. This encodes CASSLGHGYEQYF.